This T cell receptor (beta chain) was sequenced in a study of shared clonotypes between healthy human individuals. Generated by immunoSEQ multiplex PCR, the TCRdb table keeps only in-frame clones and is missing some. In the table there are about 2.1 million clones, around 93% of which are singletons. The CDR3 length is 15 residues. The V gene lost 4 bases and the J gene lost 3 bases, with 13 bases spanning the gap. Germline-derived CDR1 and CDR2 are SNHLY and FYNNEI. Concerning this clone itself: Its specificity is unknown.

Findings and caveats of the study: Having only a few donors restricted how much genetic and exposure-history diversity was captured.

Positively selected for CCR7, the CD45RO-negative cells used as naive CD8 cells excluded terminally differentiated effector memory CD45RA+ cells. Sequenced input: naive CD8+ T cells from PBMCs. V gene TRBV2 combines with J gene TRBJ2-1, with D perhaps TRBD1 (5 bases). The receptor was isolated from a man aged 18 to 29 in good health. Some clones in this sample may be carry-over from other donors' samples. This CDR3 reads CASSGVGPFYNEQFF. The CDR3 coding sequence is TGTGCCAGCAGTGGGGTGGGGCCCTTCTACAATGAGCAGTTCTTC.